A single sample gave rise to the 20 T cell receptor beta chains below, sequenced in a study of CD8+CD57+ T cells in acquired aplastic anemia. Genomic DNA constituted the template upon which TCR beta VDJ and CDR3 profiling was performed. Each CDR3 protein gets one entry after TCRdb re-called the reads with MiXCR. The sample yields 250,000 to 350,000 distinct CDR3 sequences, roughly 50% seen once. Sequencing used sorted CD4+, CD8+, or CD8+CD57+ T cells (not recorded which) from PBMCs. All receptors come from a human donor with severe aplastic anemia or a healthy control (not recorded which).

The rearrangement joins TRBV2 to TRBJ2-7, with 9 nucleotides matching TRBD1. With V trimmed by 4 bases and J by 1 base, 5 bases remained unmatched. CDR1 is SNHLY and CDR2 is FYNNEI in the germline V gene. This CDR3 spans 15 amino acids. This CDR3 reads CASSVLQGASYEQYF. The CDR3 coding sequence is TGTGCCAGCAGTGTTTTACAGGGGGCGTCCTACGAGCAGTACTTC.

As for this clonotype: This may arise from a read error, as a much more abundant clone is one base away. The chain has TRBV12-3 or TRBV12-4 and TRBJ1-3; D gene unclear. The CDR3 length is 13 residues. CDR3 loop: CSSDAGSGNTIYF. For the CDR3, the DNA is TGTTCCAGCGATGCGGGGTCTGGAAACACCATATATTTT.

The chain uses TRBV5-1 and TRBJ2-7; 10 bases agree with TRBD1. Per the germline V gene, CDR1 is SGHRS and CDR2 is YFSETQ. The CDR3 has 15 residues. J lost 5 bases, V lost 0 bases, and 5 bases had no gene match. CDR3 amino acids: CASSLEGQGYNEQYF. CDR3 sequence (DNA): TGCGCCAGCAGCTTGGAGGGACAGGGGTACAACGAGCAGTACTTC. Full variable domain (rest looked up from reference TRBV5-1 and TRBJ2-7): KAGVTQTPRYLIKTRGQQVTLSCSPISGHRSVSWYQQTPGQGLQFLFEYFSETQRNKGNFPGRFSGRQFSNSRSEMNVSTLELGDSALYLCASSLEGQGYNEQYFGPGTRLTVT.

The chain uses TRBV24-1 and TRBJ1-2; no firm D call. Per the germline V gene, CDR1 is KGHDR and CDR2 is SFDVKD. Trimming shortened V by 9 bases and J by 5 bases, and 6 bases separated the two germline ends. The CDR3 extends over 10 amino acids. The CDR3 sequence is CATRPYGYTF. The CDR3 DNA is TGTGCCACCCGTCCGTATGGCTACACCTTC.

The CDR3 DNA reads as TGTGCCAGCAGCCCTGGCGGTGGTCTTAGTTACGAGCAGTACTTC. This gives the protein CASSPGGGLSYEQYF. The chain combines TRBV9 with TRBJ2-7; D gene uncertain. This CDR3 is built from 15 residues. The V gene lost 4 bases and the J gene lost 4 bases, with 18 bases spanning the gap. Germline CDR1 reads SGDLS; CDR2 reads YYNGEE. The full variable domain, in which reference TRBV9 and TRBJ2-7 provide the parts outside the CDR3, is DSGVTQTPKHLITATGQRVTLRCSPRSGDLSVYWYQQSLDQGLQFLIQYYNGEERAKGNILERFSAQQFPDLHSELNLSSLELGDSALYFCASSPGGGLSYEQYFGPGTRLTVT.

The chain uses TRBV7-9 and TRBJ2-7; no definite D call. Germline CDR1 and CDR2: SEHNR and FQNEAQ (reference sequence). This CDR3 contains 13 residues. V gave up 5 bases and J gave up 2 bases, with 10 bases separating them. The CDR3 DNA reads TGTGCCAGCAGCCCCGACTGGACCTACGAGCAGTACTTC. The encoded protein is CASSPDWTYEQYF.

This clonotype showed up just once. This chain connects TRBV12-3 or TRBV12-4 to TRBJ2-1; D is unclear. Trimming took off 0 bases at V and 6 bases at J, with 6 bases between the two ends. The CDR3 spans 13 residues. The DNA of the CDR3 is TGTGCCAGCAGTTTAGCTAAGGTCAATGAGCAGTTCTTC. This gives the protein CASSLAKVNEQFF.

This rearrangement joins TRBV13 to TRBJ1-2; D not certain. V was pared by 5 bases and J by 13 bases, with 14 bases between. Germline V gene data show CDR1 as PRHDT and CDR2 as FYEKMQ (reference sequence). The CDR3 spans 11 residues. CDR3 in amino acids: CASSPRWDFTF. CDR3 coding DNA: TGTGCCAGCAGCCCGCGGTGGGATTTCACCTTC.

With respect to this clonotype: A read error may be the cause here, since a much bigger clone is one base away. J is TRBJ1-2 and V is TRBV2; D unresolved. Looked up from germline, CDR1 is SNHLY and CDR2 is FYNNEI. With 11 bases removed from V and 8 bases from J, the gap between germline ends came to 15 bases. The CDR3 contains 11 residues. DNA of the CDR3: TGTGCCCTCGGAACGGACTTCGGCTACACCTTC. Translation gives CALGTDFGYTF.

The chain carries TRBV6-5 and TRBJ2-3, with 9 bases that match TRBD2. V dropped 8 bases and J dropped 8; count of bases not matched to a gene: 11. Germline CDR1 reads MNHEY; CDR2 reads SVGAGI. The CDR3 length is 14 residues. CDR3 sequence (DNA): TGTGCCAGCGGATTGGGACTAGCCTTATCTACGCAGTATTTT. Protein product: CASGLGLALSTQYF.

This clonotype has a count of ten or more. V gene TRBV30 combines with J gene TRBJ1-2; no clear D. Germline CDR1 is GTSNPN and CDR2 is SVGIG (reference sequence). CDR3 length: 13 residues. V was shortened by 3 bases and J by 2 bases, with 10 bases between the two germline ends. CDR3 DNA: TGTGCCTGGAGCCAGGCATTAAACTATGGCTACACCTTC. Translating it yields CAWSQALNYGYTF.

This chain links TRBV20-1 with TRBJ1-4; TRBD1 is a possible D gene (6 bases). V lost 3 bases, J lost 3 bases, and 8 bases lay in between. Germline V gene lookup returns CDR1 DFQATT and CDR2 SNEGSKA (reference sequence). This CDR3 has 13 residues. In nucleotides, the CDR3 is TGCAGTGCTAGTGGGGGGCCTAATGAAAAACTGTTTTTT. It specifies CSASGGPNEKLFF.

The chain is built from TRBV19 and TRBJ1-1, with unresolved D. Germline-derived CDR1 and CDR2 are LNHDA and SQIVND (reference sequence). V dropped 4 bases and J dropped 4 bases, with 10 bases sitting between them. The length of the CDR3 is 13 residues. CDR3 protein: CASSSVWVTEAFF. CDR3 DNA sequence: TGTGCCAGTAGTAGTGTATGGGTCACTGAAGCTTTCTTT.

The CDR3, as DNA: TGTGCCAGTGCTAGCTTGATCGGGGAGCTGTTTTTT. Its protein is CASASLIGELFF. The J gene is TRBJ2-2, the V gene TRBV19; a possible D gene is TRBD2 (5 bases). Germline V lookup: CDR1 LNHDA, CDR2 SQIVND (reference sequence). The CDR3 is 12 amino acids. Trimming cost V 8 bases and J 7 bases, with 11 bases left between them.

Notes on this clonotype: Because the CDR3 is missing its conserved closing phenylalanine or tryptophan, this is likely a read error. The DNA is left out, because the CDR3 cannot be placed on it with certainty; the CDR3 is given as TCRdb lists it. The chain combines TRBV20-1 with TRBJ1-2; TRBD1, the table's D call, lacks a check against the DNA. Both ends counted, the CDR3 spans 14 residues. Germline V CDR1 and CDR2: DFQATT, SNEGSKA (reference sequence). CDR3 protein: CSAKGQGANYGYTC.

This clonotype showed up just once. V gene TRBV2 combines with J gene TRBJ2-5, with 14 bases lining up with TRBD2. The CDR3 runs to 18 residues. The junction had 9 bases not matched to a gene; V was cut back by 6 bases and J by 0 bases. In germline, CDR1 is SNHLY, CDR2 FYNNEI. The CDR3 sequence is CASSLGTSGGPYQETQYF. In DNA, the CDR3 is TGTGCCAGCAGCCTCGGGACTAGCGGGGGCCCGTACCAAGAGACCCAGTACTTC.

The gene calls are TRBV7-2 and TRBJ2-3; 12 bases are shared with TRBD2. Germline V gene sequence: CDR1 SGHTA, CDR2 FQGNSA. This CDR3 has 15 residues. Trimming removed 3 bases from V and 5 bases from J; junction bases left unmatched: 3. This CDR3 is CASSFASGGGDTQYF. In nucleotides, the CDR3 is TGTGCCAGCAGCTTCGCTAGCGGGGGGGGAGATACGCAGTATTTT.

V is TRBV20-1 and J is TRBJ1-3; possible D gene TRBD1, 5 bases. Deletions cut 6 bases from V and 0 bases from J, with 18 bases between. The CDR3 covers 16 residues. Germline CDR1 and CDR2: DFQATT and SNEGSKA (reference sequence). DNA for the CDR3: TGCAGTGCCGACGCGGCCCTGGGGGGCTCTGGAAACACCATATATTTT. Its translation: CSADAALGGSGNTIYF.

Notes on this clonotype: Relative to the germline gene, one junction end is altered; a read error may explain this. The J gene is TRBJ1-5, the V gene TRBV19; D uncertain. The CDR3 spans 13 residues. CDR1 is LNHDA, CDR2 SQIVND, per germline (reference sequence). The CDR3 DNA sequence: TGTGCCAGTGGTATTTTGGGCAATCGGCCCCAGCATTTT. Amino acids: CASGILGNRPQHF. The full variable domain, its missing parts supplied by reference TRBV19 and TRBJ1-5, is DGGITQSPKYLFRKEGQNVTLSCEQNLNHDAMYWYRQDPGQGLRLIYYSQIVNDFQKGDIAEGYSVSREKKESFPLTVTSAQKNPTAFYLCASGILGNRPQHFGDGTRLSIL.

For this clonotype: A read error may explain this, as a much larger clone is one base away. This chain connects TRBV9 to TRBJ2-3; TRBD1 aligns across 9 bases. The germline CDR1 and CDR2 sequences are SGDLS and YYNGEE. This CDR3 contains 16 residues. As DNA, the CDR3 is TGTGCCAGCAGCTTCAGACAGGGGGGACACACAGATACGAAGTATTTT. The encoded protein is CASSFRQGGHTDTKYF. The full variable domain, its missing parts supplied by reference TRBV9 and TRBJ2-3, is DSGVTQTPKHLITATGQRVTLRCSPRSGDLSVYWYQQSLDQGLQFLIQYYNGEERAKGNILERFSAQQFPDLHSELNLSSLELGDSALYFCASSFRQGGHTDTKYFGPGTRLTVL.